The sequence of this TCR beta chain was determined in a study of shared clonotypes between healthy human individuals. The table came from immunoSEQ multiplex PCR; TCRdb's copy has only in-frame clones and leaves some out. The repertoire includes about 1 million clones, approximately 72% of them detected once, and about 1.5% sits in the top ten. The V gene's germline CDR1 is SGHAT and CDR2 FQNNGV. The CDR3 loop spans 18 amino acids. V lost 5 bases and J lost 1; bases outside the gene matches: 12. The genes are TRBV11-2 and TRBJ2-3; 10 bases fit TRBD2. Sequences were obtained from memory CD4+ T cells sorted from blood. As to subset: CD45RA-negative fraction. This clonotype originated in a man between 18 and 35 years old in good health. CDR3 protein: CASSLSPAGGLRTDTQYF. CDR3 nucleotides: TGTGCCAGCAGCCTAAGCCCAGCGGGGGGGCTTCGCACAGATACGCAGTATTTT.